The sequence of this T cell receptor beta chain was determined in a study of naive and memory T cell subsets. Cells stained for CD3, CD4, CD8, CD45RA, CD27 and viability were sorted into four CD45RA/CD27 subsets. The CDR3 consists of 17 residues. CDR1 is SGHTA, CDR2 FQGNSA, per germline. General study findings and limits: Gini index rose across naive, CM, EM and EMRA in CD4 and CD8. In naive cells, over 85% of TCR sequences were seen only once. No ground truth validated the naive and memory repertoire findings.

With respect to this clonotype: Its antigen is still unknown. One junction end does not reproduce the germline sequence, and a read error may be involved.

An equimolar mix of two oligonucleotides served as the beta constant-region primer for TRBC1 and TRBC2. Ligated cDNA was amplified by four rounds of PCR with nested alpha and beta constant-region primers and SP2. MiXCR was run by TCRdb on the UMI-ligation and nested PCR reads, yielding one entry per CDR3 protein. The repertoire has over 100,000 distinct CDR3 sequences, 35% to 45% of them found once; the top ten carry approximately 0.87%. The sequence was collected from a human donor in good health. The V gene is TRBV7-2, the J gene TRBJ2-7; 9 bases map to TRBD2. Sequencing was performed on central memory CD4+ T cells from blood. The CDR3 protein is CASSLADTGLASYEQYF. DNA of the CDR3: TGTGCCAGCAGCCTAGCCGATACGGGACTAGCATCCTACGAGCAGTACTTC.